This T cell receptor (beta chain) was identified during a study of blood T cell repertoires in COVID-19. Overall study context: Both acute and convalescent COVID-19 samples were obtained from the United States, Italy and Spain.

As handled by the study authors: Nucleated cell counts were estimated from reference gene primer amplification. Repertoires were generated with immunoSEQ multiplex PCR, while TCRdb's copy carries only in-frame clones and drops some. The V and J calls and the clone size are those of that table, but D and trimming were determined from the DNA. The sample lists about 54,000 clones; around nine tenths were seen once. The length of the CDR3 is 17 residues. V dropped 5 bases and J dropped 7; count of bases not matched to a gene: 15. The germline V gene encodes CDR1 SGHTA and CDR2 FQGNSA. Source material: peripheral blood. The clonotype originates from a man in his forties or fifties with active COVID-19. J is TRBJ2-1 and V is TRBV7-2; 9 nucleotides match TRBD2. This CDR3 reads CASSLTTSGYTNNEQFF. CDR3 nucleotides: TGTGCCAGCAGCCTTACGACTAGCGGATACACCAATAATGAGCAGTTCTTC. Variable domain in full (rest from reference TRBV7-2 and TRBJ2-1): GAGVSQSPSNKVTEKGKDVELRCDPISGHTALYWYRQSLGQGLEFLIYFQGNSAPDKSGLPSDRFSAERTGGSVSTLTIQRTQQEDSAVYLCASSLTTSGYTNNEQFFGPGTRLTVL.